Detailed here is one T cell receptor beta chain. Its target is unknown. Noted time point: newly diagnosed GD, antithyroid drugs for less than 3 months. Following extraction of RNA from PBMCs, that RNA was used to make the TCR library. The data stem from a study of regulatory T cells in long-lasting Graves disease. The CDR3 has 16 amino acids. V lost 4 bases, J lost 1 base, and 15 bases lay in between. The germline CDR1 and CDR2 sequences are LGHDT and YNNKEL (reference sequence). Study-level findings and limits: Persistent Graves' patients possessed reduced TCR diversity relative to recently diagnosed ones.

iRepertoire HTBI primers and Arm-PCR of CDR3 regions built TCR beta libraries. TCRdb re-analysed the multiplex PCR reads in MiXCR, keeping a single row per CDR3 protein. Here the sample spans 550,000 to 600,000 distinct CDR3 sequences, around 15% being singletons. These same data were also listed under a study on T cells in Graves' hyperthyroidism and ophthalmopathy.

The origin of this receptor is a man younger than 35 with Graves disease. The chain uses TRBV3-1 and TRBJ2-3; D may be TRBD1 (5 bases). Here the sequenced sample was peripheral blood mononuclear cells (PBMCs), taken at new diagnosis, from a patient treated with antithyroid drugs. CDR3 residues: CASSLTRTGGTDTQYF. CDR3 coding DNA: TGTGCCAGCAGCCTTACCCGAACAGGTGGCACAGATACGCAGTATTTT.